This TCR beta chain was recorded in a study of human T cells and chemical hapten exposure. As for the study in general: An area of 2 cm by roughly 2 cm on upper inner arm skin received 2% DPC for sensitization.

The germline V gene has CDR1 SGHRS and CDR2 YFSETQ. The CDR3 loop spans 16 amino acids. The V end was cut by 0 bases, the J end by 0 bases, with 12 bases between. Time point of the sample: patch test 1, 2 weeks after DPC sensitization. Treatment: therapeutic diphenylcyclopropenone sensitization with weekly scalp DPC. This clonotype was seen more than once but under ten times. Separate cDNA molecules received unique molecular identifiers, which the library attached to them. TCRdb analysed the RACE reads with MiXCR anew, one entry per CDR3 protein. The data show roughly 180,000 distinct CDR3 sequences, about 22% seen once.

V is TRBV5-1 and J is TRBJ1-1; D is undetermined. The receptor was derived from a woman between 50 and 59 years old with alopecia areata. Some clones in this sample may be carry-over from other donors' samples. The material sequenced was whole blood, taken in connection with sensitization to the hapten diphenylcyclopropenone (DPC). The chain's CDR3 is CASSLGAGSLNTEAFF. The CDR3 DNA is TGCGCCAGCAGCTTGGGGGCAGGCAGTCTGAACACTGAAGCTTTCTTT.